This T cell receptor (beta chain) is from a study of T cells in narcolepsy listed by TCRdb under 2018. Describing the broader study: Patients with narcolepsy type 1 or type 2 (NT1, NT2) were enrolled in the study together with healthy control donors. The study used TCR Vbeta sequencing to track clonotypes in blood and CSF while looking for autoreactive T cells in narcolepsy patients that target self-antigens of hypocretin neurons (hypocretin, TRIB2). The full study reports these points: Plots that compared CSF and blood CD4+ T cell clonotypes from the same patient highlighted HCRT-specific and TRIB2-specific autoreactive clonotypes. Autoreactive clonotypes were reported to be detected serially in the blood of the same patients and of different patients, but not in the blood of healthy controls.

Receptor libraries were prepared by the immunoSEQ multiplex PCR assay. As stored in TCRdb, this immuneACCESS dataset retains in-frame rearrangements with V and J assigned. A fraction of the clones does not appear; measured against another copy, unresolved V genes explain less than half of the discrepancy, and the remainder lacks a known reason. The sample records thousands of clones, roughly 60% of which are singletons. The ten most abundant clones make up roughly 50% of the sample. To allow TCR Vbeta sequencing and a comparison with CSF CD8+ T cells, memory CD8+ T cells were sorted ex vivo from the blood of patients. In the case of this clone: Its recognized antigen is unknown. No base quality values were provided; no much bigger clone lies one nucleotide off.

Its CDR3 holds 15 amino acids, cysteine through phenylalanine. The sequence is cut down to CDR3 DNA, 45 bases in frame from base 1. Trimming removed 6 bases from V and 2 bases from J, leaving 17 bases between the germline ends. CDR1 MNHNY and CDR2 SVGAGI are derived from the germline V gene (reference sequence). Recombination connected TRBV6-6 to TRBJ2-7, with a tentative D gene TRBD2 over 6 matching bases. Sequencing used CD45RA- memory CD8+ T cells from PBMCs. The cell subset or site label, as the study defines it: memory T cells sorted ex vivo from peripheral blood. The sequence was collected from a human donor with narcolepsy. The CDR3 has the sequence CASSTGPGGPYEQYF. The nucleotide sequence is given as TGTGCCAGCAGCACGGGACCCGGGGGACCCTACGAGCAGTACTTC.